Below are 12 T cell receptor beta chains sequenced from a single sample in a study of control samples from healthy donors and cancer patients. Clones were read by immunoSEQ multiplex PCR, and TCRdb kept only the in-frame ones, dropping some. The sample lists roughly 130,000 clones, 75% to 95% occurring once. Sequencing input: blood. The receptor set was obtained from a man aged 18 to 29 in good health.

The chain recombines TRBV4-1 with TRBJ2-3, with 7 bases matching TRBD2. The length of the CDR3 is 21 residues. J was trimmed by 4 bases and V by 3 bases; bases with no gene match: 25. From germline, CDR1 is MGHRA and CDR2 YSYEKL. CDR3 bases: TGCGCCAGCAGCCACCCTACGGGCAGGGAGTCTAGCGGCTCTGAGGCAGATACGCAGTATTTT. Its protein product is CASSHPTGRESSGSEADTQYF.

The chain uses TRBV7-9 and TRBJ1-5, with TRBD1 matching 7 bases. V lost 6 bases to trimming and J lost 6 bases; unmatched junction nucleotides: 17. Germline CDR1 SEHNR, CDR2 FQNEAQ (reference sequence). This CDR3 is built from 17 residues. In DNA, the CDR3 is TGTGCCAGCAGACCACGGACAGGTGTTATTGTTTTTCAGCCCCAGCATTTT. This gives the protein CASRPRTGVIVFQPQHF. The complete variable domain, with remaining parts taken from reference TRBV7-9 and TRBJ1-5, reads DTGVSQNPRHKITKRGQNVTFRCDPISEHNRLYWYRQTLGQGPEFLTYFQNEAQLEKSRLLSDRFSAERPKGSFSTLEIQRTEQGDSAMYLCASRPRTGVIVFQPQHFGDGTRLSIL.

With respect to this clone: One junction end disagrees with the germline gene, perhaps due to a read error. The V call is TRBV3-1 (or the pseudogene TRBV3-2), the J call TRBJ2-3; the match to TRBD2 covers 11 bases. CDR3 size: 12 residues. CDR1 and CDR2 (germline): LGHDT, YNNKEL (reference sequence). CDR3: CSSGGPKDTQYF. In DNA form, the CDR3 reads TGCTCTAGCGGGGGGCCGAAGGATACGCAGTATTTT.

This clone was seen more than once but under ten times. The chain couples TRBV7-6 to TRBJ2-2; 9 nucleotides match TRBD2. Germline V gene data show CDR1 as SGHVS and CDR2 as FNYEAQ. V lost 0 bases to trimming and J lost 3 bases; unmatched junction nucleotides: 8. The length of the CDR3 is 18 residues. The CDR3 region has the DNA TGTGCCAGCAGCTTAGCTCCGGGACTAGCACCATACACCGGGGAGCTGTTTTTT. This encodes CASSLAPGLAPYTGELFF.

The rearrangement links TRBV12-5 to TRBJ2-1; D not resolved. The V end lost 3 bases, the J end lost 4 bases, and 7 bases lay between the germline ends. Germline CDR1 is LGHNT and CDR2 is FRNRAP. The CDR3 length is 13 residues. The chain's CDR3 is CASGFGQYNEQFF. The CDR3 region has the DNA TGTGCTAGTGGTTTTGGTCAGTACAATGAGCAGTTCTTC.

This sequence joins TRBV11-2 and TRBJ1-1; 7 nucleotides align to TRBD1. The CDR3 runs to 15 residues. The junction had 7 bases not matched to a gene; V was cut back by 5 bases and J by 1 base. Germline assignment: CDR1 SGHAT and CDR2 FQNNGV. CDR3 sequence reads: CASSLTGTANTEAFF. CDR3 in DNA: TGTGCCAGCAGCCTCACCGGGACAGCGAACACTGAAGCTTTCTTT.

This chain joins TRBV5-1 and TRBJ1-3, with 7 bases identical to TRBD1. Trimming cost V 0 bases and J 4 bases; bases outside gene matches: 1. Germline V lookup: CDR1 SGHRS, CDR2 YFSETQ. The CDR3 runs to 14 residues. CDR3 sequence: CASSLGTGGNTIYF. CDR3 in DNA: TGCGCCAGCAGCTTGGGGACAGGAGGAAACACCATATATTTT. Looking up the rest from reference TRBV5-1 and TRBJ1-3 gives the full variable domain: KAGVTQTPRYLIKTRGQQVTLSCSPISGHRSVSWYQQTPGQGLQFLFEYFSETQRNKGNFPGRFSGRQFSNSRSEMNVSTLELGDSALYLCASSLGTGGNTIYFGEGSWLTVV.

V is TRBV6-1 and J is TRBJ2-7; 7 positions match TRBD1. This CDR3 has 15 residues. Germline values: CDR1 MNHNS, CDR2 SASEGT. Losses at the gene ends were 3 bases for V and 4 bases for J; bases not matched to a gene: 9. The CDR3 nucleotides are TGTGCCAGCAGTGACAGACAGGGAAGTTTGTACGAGCAGTACTTC. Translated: CASSDRQGSLYEQYF.

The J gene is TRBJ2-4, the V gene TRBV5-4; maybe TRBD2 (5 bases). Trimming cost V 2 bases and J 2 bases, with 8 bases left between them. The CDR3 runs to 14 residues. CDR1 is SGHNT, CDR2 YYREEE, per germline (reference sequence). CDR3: CASSFEGSKNIQYF. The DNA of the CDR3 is TGTGCCAGCAGCTTTGAGGGTTCCAAAAACATTCAGTACTTC.

The CDR3 DNA follows: TGTGCCAGCAGCTTGGCCGGAGGACAGTCGTCTGGCTACACCTTC. Translating it yields CASSLAGGQSSGYTF. The genes are TRBV5-6 and TRBJ1-2, with a possible D match to TRBD1 (6 bases). Trimming removed 0 bases from V and 7 bases from J, with 16 bases in between. The germline V gene encodes CDR1 SGHDT and CDR2 YYEEEE. The CDR3 sequence is 15 residues long.

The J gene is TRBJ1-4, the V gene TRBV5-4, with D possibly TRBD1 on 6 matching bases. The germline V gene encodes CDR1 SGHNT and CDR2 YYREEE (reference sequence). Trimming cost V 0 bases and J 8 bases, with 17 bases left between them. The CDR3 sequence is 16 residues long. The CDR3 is CASSLDRARLTEKLFF. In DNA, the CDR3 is TGTGCCAGCAGCTTGGACAGGGCTCGTTTGACCGAAAAACTGTTTTTT. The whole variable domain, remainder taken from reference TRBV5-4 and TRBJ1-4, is ETGVTQSPTHLIKTRGQQVTLRCSSQSGHNTVSWYQQALGQGPQFIFQYYREEENGRGNFPPRFSGLQFPNYSSELNVNALELDDSALYLCASSLDRARLTEKLFFGSGTQLSVL.

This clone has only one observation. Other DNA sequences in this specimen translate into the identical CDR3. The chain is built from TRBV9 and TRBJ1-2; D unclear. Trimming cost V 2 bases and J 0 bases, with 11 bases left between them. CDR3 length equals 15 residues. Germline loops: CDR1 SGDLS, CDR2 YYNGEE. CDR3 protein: CASSVGPGANYGYTF. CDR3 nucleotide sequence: TGTGCCAGCAGCGTCGGTCCGGGCGCTAACTATGGCTACACCTTC.